Below, 15 T cell receptor beta chains from the same sample are listed, as sequenced in a study of blood T cell repertoires in COVID-19. Clones were sequenced by immunoSEQ multiplex PCR, and TCRdb holds only the in-frame ones, with some missing. This table has about 340,000 clones, 80% to 95% appearing once. The specimen was PBMCs or T cells enriched from blood (not recorded which). These receptors were obtained from a woman in her 30s who had recovered from COVID-19.

The V and J genes are TRBV14 and TRBJ2-5; 8 bases agree with TRBD2. The CDR3 is 16 amino acids. V trimming: 1 base; J trimming: 5 bases; junction bases outside the gene matches: 9. Germline CDR1 and CDR2: SGHDN and FVKESK. The CDR3 sequence: CASSQGFGGAGETQYF. The CDR3 region has the DNA TGTGCCAGCAGCCAAGGTTTCGGGGGGGCTGGGGAGACCCAGTACTTC. Full variable domain (rest looked up from reference TRBV14 and TRBJ2-5): EAGVTQFPSHSVIEKGQTVTLRCDPISGHDNLYWYRRVMGKEIKFLLHFVKESKQDESGMPNNRFLAERTGGTYSTLKVQPAELEDSGVYFCASSQGFGGAGETQYFGPGTRLLVL.

This clone has a handful of counts. This rearrangement joins TRBV6-2 or TRBV6-3 to TRBJ2-5, with D possibly being TRBD1 (5 bases). The CDR3 has 15 amino acids. From germline, CDR1 is MNHEY and CDR2 SVGEGT. The V end was cut by 3 bases, the J end by 1 base, with 12 bases between. DNA of the CDR3: TGTGCCAGCAGTTATTATGGACACCTCCAAGAGACCCAGTACTTC. Protein: CASSYYGHLQETQYF.

The chain combines TRBV6-1 with TRBJ1-2; D is undetermined. CDR3 size: 13 residues. Germline CDR1 is MNHNS and CDR2 is SASEGT. V lost 2 bases, J lost 4 bases, and 8 bases lay in between. CDR3 protein: CASSEQQSYGYTF. Written as DNA, the CDR3 is TGTGCCAGCAGTGAACAACAGAGCTATGGCTACACCTTC.

The rearrangement uses TRBV5-1 and TRBJ2-7, with D perhaps matching TRBD2 (6 bases). This CDR3 has 14 amino acids. Between the trimmed V and J ends, which lost 4 bases and 2 bases, there was a span of 13 bases. Germline CDR1 is SGHRS and CDR2 is YFSETQ. DNA for the CDR3: TGCGCCAGCAGCGCCGCTAGCGTTACCTACGAGCAGTACTTC. It is translated as CASSAASVTYEQYF.

CDR3 sequence (DNA): TGTGCCAGCAGTTTATTAGGGACTAGCGGTACCTACGAGCAGTACTTC. Protein: CASSLLGTSGTYEQYF. V gene TRBV28 combines with J gene TRBJ2-7; 11 bases align to TRBD2. Unmatched junction bases numbered 4, after V lost 1 base and J lost 2 bases. Germline V gene data show CDR1 as MDHEN and CDR2 as SYDVKM. This CDR3 has 16 residues.

V and J are TRBV27 and TRBJ2-1; 7 bases align to TRBD2. The V gene end was trimmed by 4 bases and the J gene end by 4 bases; junction bases not matched to a gene: 13. Germline V gene data show CDR1 as MNHEY and CDR2 as SMNVEV (reference sequence). CDR3 length: 17 residues. CDR3 DNA sequence: TGTGCCAGCAGTTACGCCCTGAGGACTAGAATATACAATGAGCAGTTCTTC. This sequence encodes CASSYALRTRIYNEQFF.

The sample holds one count of this clone. The DNA of the CDR3 is TGTGCCAGCAGCTTACGTCGGGAGCATGGCATAGATACGCAGTATTTT. Translated: CASSLRREHGIDTQYF. The genes are TRBV7-9 and TRBJ2-3; maybe TRBD2 (6 bases). V was pared by 2 bases and J by 5 bases, with 17 bases between. CDR1 is SEHNR and CDR2 is FQNEAQ in the germline V gene (reference sequence). The CDR3 has 16 residues.

This chain uses TRBV29-1 with TRBJ1-3; no clear D. Germline CDR1 and CDR2: SQVTM and ANQGSEA. The CDR3 has 12 residues. V lost 5 bases, J lost 4 bases, and 9 bases lay in between. The CDR3 bases are TGCAGCGTTCAGGAACAGGGAAACACCATATATTTT. This translates into CSVQEQGNTIYF.

This clone turned up a few times. The CDR3 sequence: CASSLGLGLNQPQHF. The CDR3 region has the DNA TGTGCCAGCAGCTTAGGTCTCGGACTCAATCAGCCCCAGCATTTT. This rearrangement joins TRBV7-2 to TRBJ1-5, with D unresolved. The CDR3 contains 15 residues. Germline V gene lookup returns CDR1 SGHTA and CDR2 FQGNSA. Trimming took 1 base from V and 3 from J, leaving 10 bases between them. Using reference TRBV7-2 and TRBJ1-5 for the parts outside the CDR3, the full variable domain is GAGVSQSPSNKVTEKGKDVELRCDPISGHTALYWYRQSLGQGLEFLIYFQGNSAPDKSGLPSDRFSAERTGGSVSTLTIQRTQQEDSAVYLCASSLGLGLNQPQHFGDGTRLSIL.

This clone was observed a single time. The sample has other DNA sequences that encode this CDR3 too. The J gene is TRBJ2-1, the V gene TRBV7-2, with 8 bases aligning to TRBD1. The CDR3 has 15 residues. CDR1 is SGHTA and CDR2 is FQGNSA in the germline V gene. After removal of 1 base from V and 9 bases from J, the junction contained 8 bases not matched to a gene. The CDR3 protein is CASSLGLAGGGEQFF. CDR3 in DNA: TGTGCCAGCAGCTTAGGGTTGGCAGGGGGCGGTGAGCAGTTCTTC.

The chain joins TRBV3-1 (or the pseudogene TRBV3-2) to TRBJ2-5; D possibly corresponds to TRBD1 (6 bases). The V and J ends lost 2 bases and 2 bases respectively, with 12 bases between them. The CDR3 covers 15 residues. Looked up from germline, CDR1 is LGHDT and CDR2 is YNNKEL (reference sequence). CDR3 region: CASSQNHRVQETQYF. CDR3 in DNA: TGTGCCAGCAGCCAAAACCACAGGGTACAAGAGACCCAGTACTTC.

This clone has only one observation. The rearrangement uses TRBV28 and TRBJ2-7, with D maybe TRBD1 (6 bases). Germline V gene data show CDR1 as MDHEN and CDR2 as SYDVKM. Trimming removed 4 bases at V and 2 bases at J, with 15 bases between. The CDR3 totals 15 residues. The CDR3 bases are TGTGCCAGCAGTTCGAAACTCCCAGGGGCCTACGAGCAGTACTTC. It is translated as CASSSKLPGAYEQYF.

The V call is TRBV4-1, the J call TRBJ2-7; tentatively, D is TRBD1 (7 bases). CDR3 size: 15 residues. The germline V gene has CDR1 MGHRA and CDR2 YSYEKL. The V end lost 4 bases, the J end lost 4 bases, and 17 bases lay between the germline ends. The CDR3 DNA reads as TGCGCCAGCAGCCTCTCAGGGGGGCTAGGGTACGAGCAGTACTTC. This translates into CASSLSGGLGYEQYF.

The chain joins TRBV27 to TRBJ1-5; D call uncertain. This CDR3 has 11 residues. V shed 7 bases and J shed 3 bases, with 4 bases lying between them. Germline V gives CDR1 MNHEY, CDR2 SMNVEV (reference sequence). In nucleotides, the CDR3 is TGTGCCAGCACCGTCAATCAGCCCCAGCATTTT. Encoded protein: CASTVNQPQHF.

The chain carries TRBV19 and TRBJ1-2; 11 nucleotides line up with TRBD1. Per the germline V gene, CDR1 is LNHDA and CDR2 is SQIVND (reference sequence). With V trimmed by 6 bases and J by 7 bases, 7 bases remained unmatched. There are 14 residues in the CDR3. The CDR3 sequence: CASSRTGTGGGYTF. The CDR3 DNA reads as TGTGCCAGTAGCCGAACCGGGACAGGGGGTGGCTACACCTTC.